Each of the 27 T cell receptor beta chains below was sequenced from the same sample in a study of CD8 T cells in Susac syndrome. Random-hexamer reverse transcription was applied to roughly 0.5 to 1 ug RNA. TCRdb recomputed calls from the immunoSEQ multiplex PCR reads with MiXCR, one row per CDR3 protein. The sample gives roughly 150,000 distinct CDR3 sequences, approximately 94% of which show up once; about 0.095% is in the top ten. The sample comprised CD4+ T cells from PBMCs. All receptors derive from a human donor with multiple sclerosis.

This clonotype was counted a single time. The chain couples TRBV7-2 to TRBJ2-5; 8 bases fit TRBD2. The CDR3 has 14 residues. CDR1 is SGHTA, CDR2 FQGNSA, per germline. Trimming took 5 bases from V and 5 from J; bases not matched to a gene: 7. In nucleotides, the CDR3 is TGTGCCAGCAGCCGCTACCAGCGGGGGGAGACCCAGTACTTC. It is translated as CASSRYQRGETQYF. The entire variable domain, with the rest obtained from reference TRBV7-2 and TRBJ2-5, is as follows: GAGVSQSPSNKVTEKGKDVELRCDPISGHTALYWYRQSLGQGLEFLIYFQGNSAPDKSGLPSDRFSAERTGGSVSTLTIQRTQQEDSAVYLCASSRYQRGETQYFGPGTRLLVL.

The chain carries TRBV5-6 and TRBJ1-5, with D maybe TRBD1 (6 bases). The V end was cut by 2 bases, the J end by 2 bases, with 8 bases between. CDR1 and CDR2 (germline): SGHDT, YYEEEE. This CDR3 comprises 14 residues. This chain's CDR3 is CASSLHRGNQPQHF. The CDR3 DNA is TGTGCCAGCAGCTTACACAGGGGCAATCAGCCCCAGCATTTT.

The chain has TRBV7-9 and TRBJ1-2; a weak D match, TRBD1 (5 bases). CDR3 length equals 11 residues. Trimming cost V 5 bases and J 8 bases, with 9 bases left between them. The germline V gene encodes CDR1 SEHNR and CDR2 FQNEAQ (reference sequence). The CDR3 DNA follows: TGTGCCAGCAGCGCGGAGGGGGGCTACACCTTC. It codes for CASSAEGGYTF.

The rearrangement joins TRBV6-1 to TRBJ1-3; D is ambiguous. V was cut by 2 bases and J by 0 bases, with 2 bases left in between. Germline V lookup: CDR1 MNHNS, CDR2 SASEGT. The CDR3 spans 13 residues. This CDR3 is CASSESSGNTIYF. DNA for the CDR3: TGTGCCAGCAGTGAAAGCTCTGGAAACACCATATATTTT.

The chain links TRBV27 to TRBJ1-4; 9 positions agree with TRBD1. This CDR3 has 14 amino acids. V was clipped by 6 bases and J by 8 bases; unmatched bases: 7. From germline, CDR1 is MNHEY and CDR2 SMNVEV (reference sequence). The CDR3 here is CASSWTGAREKLFF. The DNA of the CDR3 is TGTGCCAGCAGCTGGACAGGGGCGAGGGAAAAACTGTTTTTT.

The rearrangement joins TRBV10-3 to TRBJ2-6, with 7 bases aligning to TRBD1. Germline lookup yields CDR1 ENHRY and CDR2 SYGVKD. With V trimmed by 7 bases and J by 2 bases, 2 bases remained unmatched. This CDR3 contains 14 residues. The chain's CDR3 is CAITDRAGANVLTF. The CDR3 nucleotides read TGTGCCATCACCGACAGGGCTGGGGCCAACGTCCTGACTTTC.

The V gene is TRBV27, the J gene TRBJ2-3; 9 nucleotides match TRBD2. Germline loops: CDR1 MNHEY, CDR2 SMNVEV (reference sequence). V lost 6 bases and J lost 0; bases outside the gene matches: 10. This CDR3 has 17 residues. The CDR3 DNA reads TGTGCCAGCAGACGCTTTGCTAGCGGGACTAGCACAGATACGCAGTATTTT. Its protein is CASRRFASGTSTDTQYF.

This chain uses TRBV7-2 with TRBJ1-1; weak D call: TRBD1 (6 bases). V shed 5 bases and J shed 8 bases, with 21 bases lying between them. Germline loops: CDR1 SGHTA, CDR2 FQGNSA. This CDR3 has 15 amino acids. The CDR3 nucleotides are TGTGCCAGCAGCCAGATGGGGGTGGGGGGGGCCGAAGCTTTCTTT. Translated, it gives CASSQMGVGGAEAFF.

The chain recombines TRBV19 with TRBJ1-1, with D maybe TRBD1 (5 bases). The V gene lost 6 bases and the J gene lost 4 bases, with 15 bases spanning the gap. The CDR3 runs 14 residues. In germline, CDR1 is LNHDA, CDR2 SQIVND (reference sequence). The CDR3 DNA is TGTGCCAGTAGCCTTGGGACTTCGGGCACTGAAGCTTTCTTT. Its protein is CASSLGTSGTEAFF.

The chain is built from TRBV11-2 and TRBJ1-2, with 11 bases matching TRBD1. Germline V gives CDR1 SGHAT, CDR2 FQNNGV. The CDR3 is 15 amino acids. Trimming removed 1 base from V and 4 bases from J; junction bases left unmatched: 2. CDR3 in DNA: TGTGCCAGCAGCTTAGGGGGACAGGGGGTCTATGGCTACACCTTC. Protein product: CASSLGGQGVYGYTF.

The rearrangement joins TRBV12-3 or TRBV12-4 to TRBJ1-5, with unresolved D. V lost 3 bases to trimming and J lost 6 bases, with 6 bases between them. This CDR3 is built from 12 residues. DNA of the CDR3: TGTGCCAGCAGTTTGTACGGTCAGCCCCAGCATTTT. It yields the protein CASSLYGQPQHF.

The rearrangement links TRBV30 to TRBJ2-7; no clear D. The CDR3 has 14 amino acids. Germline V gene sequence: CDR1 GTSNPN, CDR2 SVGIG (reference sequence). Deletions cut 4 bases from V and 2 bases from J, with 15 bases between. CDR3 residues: CAWTATYGPYEQYF. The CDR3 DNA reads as TGTGCCTGGACCGCCACCTACGGCCCCTACGAGCAGTACTTC. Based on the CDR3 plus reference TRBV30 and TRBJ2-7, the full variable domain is SQTIHQWPATLVQPVGSPLSLECTVEGTSNPNLYWYRQAAGRGLQLLFYSVGIGQISSEVPQNLSASRPQDRQFILSSKKLLLSDSGFYLCAWTATYGPYEQYFGPGTRLTVT.

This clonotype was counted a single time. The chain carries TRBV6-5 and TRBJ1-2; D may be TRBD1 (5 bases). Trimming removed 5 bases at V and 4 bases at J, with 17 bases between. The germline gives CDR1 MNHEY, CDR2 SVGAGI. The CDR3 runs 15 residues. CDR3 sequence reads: CASSPSSRGSYGYTF. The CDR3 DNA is TGTGCCAGCAGTCCCTCCTCGAGGGGATCCTATGGCTACACCTTC.

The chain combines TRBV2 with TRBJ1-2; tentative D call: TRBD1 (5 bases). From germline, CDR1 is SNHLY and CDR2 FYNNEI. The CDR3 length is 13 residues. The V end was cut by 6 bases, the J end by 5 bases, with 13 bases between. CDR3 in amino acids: CASRNRDVYGYTF. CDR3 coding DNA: TGTGCCAGCAGAAACCGGGACGTGTATGGCTACACCTTC. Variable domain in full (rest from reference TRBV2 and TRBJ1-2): EPEVTQTPSHQVTQMGQEVILRCVPISNHLYFYWYRQILGQKVEFLVSFYNNEISEKSEIFDDQFSVERPDGSNFTLKIRSTKLEDSAMYFCASRNRDVYGYTFGSGTRLTVV.

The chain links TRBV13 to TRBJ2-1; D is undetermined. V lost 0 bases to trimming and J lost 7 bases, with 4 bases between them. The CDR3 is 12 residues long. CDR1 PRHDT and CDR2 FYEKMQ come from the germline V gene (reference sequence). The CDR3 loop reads CASSLGENEQFF. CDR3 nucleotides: TGTGCCAGCAGCTTAGGAGAAAATGAGCAGTTCTTC.

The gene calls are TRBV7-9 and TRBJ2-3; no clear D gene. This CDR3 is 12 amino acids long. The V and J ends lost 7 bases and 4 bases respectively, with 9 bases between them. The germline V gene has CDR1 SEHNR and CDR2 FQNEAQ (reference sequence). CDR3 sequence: CASISSADTQYF. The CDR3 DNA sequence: TGTGCCAGCATTAGCTCAGCAGATACGCAGTATTTT.

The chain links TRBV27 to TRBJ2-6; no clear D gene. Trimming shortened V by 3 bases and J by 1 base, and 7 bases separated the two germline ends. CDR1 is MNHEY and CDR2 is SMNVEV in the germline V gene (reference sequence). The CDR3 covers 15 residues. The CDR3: CASSFGVSGANVLTF. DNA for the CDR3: TGTGCCAGCAGTTTTGGGGTATCTGGGGCCAACGTCCTGACTTTC.

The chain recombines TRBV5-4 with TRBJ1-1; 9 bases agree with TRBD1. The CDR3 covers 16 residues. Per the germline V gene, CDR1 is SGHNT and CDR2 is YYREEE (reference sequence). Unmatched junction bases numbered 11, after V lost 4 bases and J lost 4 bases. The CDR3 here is CASSPDPDRGATEAFF. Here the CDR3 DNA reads TGTGCCAGCAGCCCCGATCCGGACAGGGGCGCCACTGAAGCTTTCTTT.

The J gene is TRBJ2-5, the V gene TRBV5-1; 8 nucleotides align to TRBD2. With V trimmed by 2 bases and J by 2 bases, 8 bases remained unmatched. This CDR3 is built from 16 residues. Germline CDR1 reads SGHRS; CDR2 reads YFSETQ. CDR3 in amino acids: CASSFIQGGGQETQYF. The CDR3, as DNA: TGCGCCAGCAGCTTCATACAGGGCGGGGGGCAAGAGACCCAGTACTTC.

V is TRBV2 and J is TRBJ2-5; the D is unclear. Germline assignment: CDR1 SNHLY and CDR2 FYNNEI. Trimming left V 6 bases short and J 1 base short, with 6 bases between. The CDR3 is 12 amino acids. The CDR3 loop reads CASSATQETQYF. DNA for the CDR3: TGTGCCAGCAGCGCCACCCAAGAGACCCAGTACTTC.

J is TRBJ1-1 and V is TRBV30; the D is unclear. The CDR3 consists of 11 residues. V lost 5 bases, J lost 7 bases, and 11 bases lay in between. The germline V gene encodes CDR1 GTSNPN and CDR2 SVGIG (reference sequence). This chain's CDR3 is CAWLVGSEAFF. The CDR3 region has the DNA TGTGCCTGGCTGGTGGGCAGTGAAGCTTTCTTT. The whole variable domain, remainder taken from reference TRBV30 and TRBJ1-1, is SQTIHQWPATLVQPVGSPLSLECTVEGTSNPNLYWYRQAAGRGLQLLFYSVGIGQISSEVPQNLSASRPQDRQFILSSKKLLLSDSGFYLCAWLVGSEAFFGQGTRLTVV.

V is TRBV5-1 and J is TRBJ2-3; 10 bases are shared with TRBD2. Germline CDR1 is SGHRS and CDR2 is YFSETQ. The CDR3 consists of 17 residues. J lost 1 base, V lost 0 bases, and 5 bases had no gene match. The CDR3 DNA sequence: TGCGCCAGCAGCTTGGCTAGCGGGAGTTGGGGCACAGATACGCAGTATTTT. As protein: CASSLASGSWGTDTQYF.

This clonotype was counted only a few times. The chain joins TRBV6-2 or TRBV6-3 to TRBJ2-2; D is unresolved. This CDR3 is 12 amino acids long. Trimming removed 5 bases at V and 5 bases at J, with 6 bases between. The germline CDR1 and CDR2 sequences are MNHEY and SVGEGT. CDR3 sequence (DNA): TGTGCCAGCAGTCAAGGAACCGGGGAGCTGTTTTTT. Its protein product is CASSQGTGELFF.

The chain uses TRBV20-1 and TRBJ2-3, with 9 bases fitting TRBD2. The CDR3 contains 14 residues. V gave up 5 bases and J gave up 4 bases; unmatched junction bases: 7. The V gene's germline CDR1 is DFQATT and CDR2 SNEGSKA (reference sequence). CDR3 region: CSAHSGRWADTQYF. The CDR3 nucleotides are TGCAGTGCTCATAGCGGGAGATGGGCAGATACGCAGTATTTT.

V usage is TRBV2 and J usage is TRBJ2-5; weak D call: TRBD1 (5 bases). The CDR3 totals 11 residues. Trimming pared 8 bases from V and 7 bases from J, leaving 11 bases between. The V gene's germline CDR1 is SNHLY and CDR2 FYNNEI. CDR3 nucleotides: TGTGCCAGCTTAGGGGTCGGGACCCAGTACTTC. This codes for CASLGVGTQYF.

The CDR3 DNA is TGTGCCTGGAGTCGAAGGTGGGAGCAGTTCTTC. Amino acids: CAWSRRWEQFF. The chain couples TRBV30 to TRBJ2-1; D is undetermined. The CDR3 extends over 11 amino acids. From germline, CDR1 is GTSNPN and CDR2 SVGIG (reference sequence). Trimming pared 2 bases from V and 10 bases from J, leaving 9 bases between.

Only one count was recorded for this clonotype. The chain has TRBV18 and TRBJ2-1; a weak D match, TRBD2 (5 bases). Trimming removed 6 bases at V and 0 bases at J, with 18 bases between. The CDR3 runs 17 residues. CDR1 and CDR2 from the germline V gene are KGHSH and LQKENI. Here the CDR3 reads CASSPGSPGSSYNEQFF. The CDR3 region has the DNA TGTGCCAGCTCGCCCGGGTCCCCTGGGAGCTCCTACAATGAGCAGTTCTTC.